The clone carrying this T cell receptor (beta chain) was seen just once. Additional DNA sequences in this sample encode the identical CDR3. The sample originates from a study of control samples from healthy donors and cancer patients. Germline CDR1 and CDR2: SGHTA and FQGTGA. This CDR3 contains 18 residues. V lost 1 base to trimming and J lost 0 bases, with 13 bases between them. Libraries were prepared by immunoSEQ multiplex PCR; TCRdb keeps only in-frame clonotypes and omits some of them. The table includes about 40,000 clones, 90% to 95% detected once. The clonotype was recovered from a woman aged 45-59 years in good health. The V gene is TRBV7-3, the J gene TRBJ2-6; possible D gene TRBD2, 6 bases. Sequences were obtained from blood. The CDR3 DNA follows: TGTGCCAGCAGCTTAATTGGGGGAGGCCCCTCTGGGGCCAACGTCCTGACTTTC. Translated: CASSLIGGGPSGANVLTF. Variable domain in full (rest from reference TRBV7-3 and TRBJ2-6): GAGVSQTPSNKVTEKGKYVELRCDPISGHTALYWYRQSLGQGPEFLIYFQGTGAADDSGLPNDRFFAVRPEGSVSTLKIQRTERGDSAVYLCASSLIGGGPSGANVLTFGAGSRLTVL.